Following are 26 T cell receptor beta chains from one sample sequenced in a study of blood T cell repertoires in COVID-19. Produced via immunoSEQ multiplex PCR; TCRdb's table is partial and in-frame only. The repertoire consists of about 150,000 clones, with roughly 80% occurring once and the leading ten covering about 9%. Sequences were obtained from peripheral blood. The receptors come from a man aged 45 to 65 with active or convalescent COVID-19.

J is TRBJ1-4 and V is TRBV18; TRBD1 might be the D (5 bases). Trimming pared 3 bases from V and 3 bases from J, leaving 11 bases between. The CDR3 covers 15 residues. CDR1 is KGHSH and CDR2 is LQKENI in the germline V gene. The CDR3 region has the DNA TGTGCCAGCTCACCTTCAGGGACTTCTAATGAAAAACTGTTTTTT. Translating gives CASSPSGTSNEKLFF.

The chain uses TRBV20-1 and TRBJ2-4; D is undetermined. The length of the CDR3 is 11 residues. V was pared by 5 bases and J by 7 bases, with 9 bases between. Germline lookup yields CDR1 DFQATT and CDR2 SNEGSKA (reference sequence). For the CDR3, the DNA is TGCAGTGCTCTCAGAACGAACATTCAGTACTTC. Translation gives CSALRTNIQYF.

The chain combines TRBV10-3 with TRBJ1-5; TRBD1 aligns across 11 bases. The CDR3 length is 18 residues. Looked up from germline, CDR1 is ENHRY and CDR2 is SYGVKD. V was clipped by 6 bases and J by 0 bases; unmatched bases: 10. The CDR3 bases are TGTGCCATCAGGTCCGGGACAGGGGGTGGAGATAGCAATCAGCCCCAGCATTTT. Encoded protein: CAIRSGTGGGDSNQPQHF.

This rearrangement joins TRBV3-1 (or the pseudogene TRBV3-2) to TRBJ2-3, with 10 bases aligning to TRBD1. Germline V CDR1 and CDR2: LGHDT, YNNKEL (reference sequence). V was pared by 0 bases and J by 6 bases, with 6 bases of the junction left unmatched. This CDR3 contains 16 residues. CDR3 nucleotide sequence: TGTGCCAGCAGCCAAGAATGGGACAGGGGAATGGATACGCAGTATTTT. This codes for CASSQEWDRGMDTQYF.

The sample holds one count of this clone. The V gene is TRBV5-5, the J gene TRBJ1-5, with D possibly being TRBD1 (5 bases). The germline CDR1 and CDR2 sequences are SGHKS and YYEKEE (reference sequence). Trimming cost V 0 bases and J 7 bases, with 20 bases left between them. This CDR3 comprises 17 residues. The CDR3 spells CASSLEAGRQLGQPQHF. CDR3 in DNA: TGTGCCAGCAGCTTGGAGGCGGGACGCCAGTTAGGGCAGCCCCAGCATTTT.

This chain connects TRBV2 to TRBJ2-7, with TRBD1 identical over 7 bases. The germline V gene has CDR1 SNHLY and CDR2 FYNNEI. This CDR3 contains 15 residues. V shed 3 bases, J shed 4 bases, and the junction held 9 bases outside the gene matches. The CDR3 DNA reads as TGTGCCAGCAGTGAGGAACAGGGGCGGGTTTACGAGCAGTACTTC. Translation: CASSEEQGRVYEQYF.

This clone occurred once. The V and J genes are TRBV29-1 and TRBJ2-5; TRBD2 matches 11 bases. CDR1 is SQVTM and CDR2 is ANQGSEA in the germline V gene. V was pared by 7 bases and J by 5 bases, with 9 bases of the junction left unmatched. The CDR3 runs to 14 residues. The CDR3 spells CSGAGTSGLETQYF. In DNA form, the CDR3 reads TGCAGCGGGGCCGGGACTAGCGGTCTGGAGACCCAGTACTTC.

This rearrangement joins TRBV7-9 to TRBJ2-2; the match to TRBD2 covers 9 bases. This CDR3 comprises 17 residues. Unmatched junction bases numbered 5, after V lost 2 bases and J lost 1 base. The germline gives CDR1 SEHNR, CDR2 FQNEAQ (reference sequence). The CDR3 here is CASSLRIAGENTGELFF. As DNA, the CDR3 is TGTGCCAGCAGCTTAAGGATAGCGGGAGAGAACACCGGGGAGCTGTTTTTT. Supplemented by reference TRBV7-9 and TRBJ2-2, the full variable domain reads DTGVSQNPRHKITKRGQNVTFRCDPISEHNRLYWYRQTLGQGPEFLTYFQNEAQLEKSRLLSDRFSAERPKGSFSTLEIQRTEQGDSAMYLCASSLRIAGENTGELFFGEGSRLTVL.

This chain links TRBV7-3 with TRBJ2-3; D ambiguous. Germline lookup yields CDR1 SGHTA and CDR2 FQGTGA. Trimming shortened V by 3 bases and J by 1 base, and 5 bases separated the two germline ends. CDR3 length: 13 residues. The CDR3 protein is CASSLSRTDTQYF. The CDR3 DNA follows: TGTGCCAGCAGCTTGAGTCGCACAGATACGCAGTATTTT.

CDR3 DNA: TGTGCCAGCAGCCCAGGCTTCTCCTCCTACAATGAGCAGTTCTTC. Amino acid sequence: CASSPGFSSYNEQFF. The rearrangement uses TRBV7-9 and TRBJ2-1; D is unresolved. This CDR3 is built from 15 residues. The V gene lost 5 bases and the J gene lost 0 bases, with 11 bases spanning the gap. CDR1 is SEHNR and CDR2 is FQNEAQ in the germline V gene (reference sequence).

The genes are TRBV5-4 and TRBJ1-6, with a tentative D call TRBD1 (5 bases). V gave up 0 bases and J gave up 7 bases, with 14 bases separating them. The CDR3 runs 16 residues. Per germline, CDR1 SGHNT and CDR2 YYREEE (reference sequence). The DNA of the CDR3 is TGTGCCAGCAGCTTGGGCGGGGCGGGATTAAATTCACCCCTCCACTTT. This codes for CASSLGGAGLNSPLHF.

The rearrangement uses TRBV11-2 and TRBJ2-6; 7 bases line up with TRBD2. Germline assignment: CDR1 SGHAT and CDR2 FQNNGV. The trim removed 0 bases at V and 1 base at J, leaving 9 bases unmatched. This CDR3 has 19 amino acids. The CDR3, as DNA: TGTGCCAGCAGCTTAGAAGCGGGGCAAATCTCTTCTGGGGCCAACGTCCTGACTTTC. This sequence encodes CASSLEAGQISSGANVLTF.

This clone was seen only once. The V gene is TRBV7-9, the J gene TRBJ1-4; 10 bases fit TRBD1. This CDR3 region has 15 residues. Germline V lookup: CDR1 SEHNR, CDR2 FQNEAQ (reference sequence). V was clipped by 0 bases and J by 6 bases; unmatched bases: 1. The CDR3 loop is CASSLAGTGDEKLFF. The CDR3 bases are TGTGCCAGCAGCTTAGCTGGGACAGGGGATGAAAAACTGTTTTTT.

The chain links TRBV11-2 to TRBJ2-7; D might be TRBD1 (5 bases). The CDR3 covers 14 residues. The germline gives CDR1 SGHAT, CDR2 FQNNGV. Trimming took 0 bases from V and 1 from J, leaving 7 bases between them. The CDR3 DNA is TGTGCCAGCAGCTTAGAGGCAGGGTCCTACGAGCAGTACTTC. Translating gives CASSLEAGSYEQYF.

The V gene is TRBV6-1, the J gene TRBJ2-1; TRBD1 might be the D (6 bases). V lost 1 base and J lost 4, with 11 bases in between. Germline CDR1 is MNHNS and CDR2 is SASEGT. CDR3 length: 15 residues. CDR3 sequence: CASSEEIQGYNEQFF. CDR3 bases: TGTGCCAGCAGTGAAGAGATACAGGGTTACAATGAGCAGTTCTTC.

The chain uses TRBV19 and TRBJ1-2; TRBD1 matches at 7 bases. V lost 4 bases to trimming and J lost 4 bases; unmatched junction nucleotides: 3. The CDR3 length is 13 residues. Germline V gene lookup returns CDR1 LNHDA and CDR2 SQIVND (reference sequence). The chain's CDR3 is CASSTQGLYGYTF. CDR3 coding DNA: TGTGCCAGTAGTACACAGGGGCTCTATGGCTACACCTTC.

V is TRBV30 and J is TRBJ2-2, with a possible D match to TRBD2 (6 bases). This CDR3 has 17 residues. Per the germline V gene, CDR1 is GTSNPN and CDR2 is SVGIG (reference sequence). Trimming took 4 bases from V and 3 from J, leaving 21 bases between them. The CDR3 bases are TGTGCCTGGACCACCACAGGACCGTCGGGGGACACCGGGGAGCTGTTTTTT. Its protein is CAWTTTGPSGDTGELFF.

On this clone: Other DNA sequences from this sample encode an identical CDR3 as well. CDR3 nucleotide sequence: TGTGCCAGCAGTGACGGACAGGGGAGCACAGATACGCAGTATTTT. Protein product: CASSDGQGSTDTQYF. The chain is built from TRBV6-1 and TRBJ2-3; 9 bases line up with TRBD1. The CDR3 is made up of 15 amino acids. Germline CDR1 MNHNS, CDR2 SASEGT. V shed 3 bases and J 0 bases; nucleotides not matched to a gene: 1.

This rearrangement joins TRBV4-2 to TRBJ2-5, with D perhaps matching TRBD2 (6 bases). The CDR3 has 17 amino acids. Germline CDR1 is LGHNA and CDR2 is YNFKEQ. V shed 0 bases and J shed 1 base, with 15 bases lying between them. This CDR3 reads CASSQEGDWKIQETQYF. The CDR3 coding sequence is TGTGCCAGCAGCCAAGAGGGGGACTGGAAAATCCAAGAGACCCAGTACTTC.

The rearrangement joins TRBV7-9 to TRBJ2-7; 10 bases agree with TRBD1. The CDR3 is 15 residues long. Germline loops: CDR1 SEHNR, CDR2 FQNEAQ (reference sequence). V was clipped by 5 bases and J by 3 bases; unmatched bases: 7. CDR3 region: CASSLAGTGVYEQYF. For the CDR3, the DNA is TGTGCCAGCAGCCTCGCCGGGACAGGGGTCTACGAGCAGTACTTC.

The chain joins TRBV5-6 to TRBJ2-1; D is perhaps TRBD2 (5 bases). This CDR3 spans 15 amino acids. Trimming left V 4 bases short and J 2 bases short, with 13 bases between. Looked up from germline, CDR1 is SGHDT and CDR2 is YYEEEE. CDR3 region: CASSPRTLAYNEQFF. In DNA, the CDR3 is TGTGCCAGCAGCCCGCGGACTTTAGCCTACAATGAGCAGTTCTTC.

This clone showed up just a few times. The chain employs TRBV27 and TRBJ2-7, with 10 bases lining up with TRBD2. The CDR3 has 17 amino acids. V shed 6 bases and J 3 bases; nucleotides not matched to a gene: 14. Germline V CDR1 and CDR2: MNHEY, SMNVEV (reference sequence). The CDR3 spells CASRPLRVAGGIYEQYF. The CDR3 DNA sequence: TGTGCCAGCAGACCCCTCCGAGTAGCGGGAGGTATCTACGAGCAGTACTTC.

The chain uses TRBV28 and TRBJ2-5, with D hard to call. With 3 bases removed from V and 2 bases from J, the gap between germline ends came to 7 bases. Germline V lookup: CDR1 MDHEN, CDR2 SYDVKM. CDR3 length: 13 residues. CDR3 loop: CASSFLQQETQYF. The CDR3 DNA reads TGTGCCAGCAGTTTTTTGCAGCAAGAGACCCAGTACTTC.

The rearrangement links TRBV18 to TRBJ1-5; D gene unclear. Germline assignment: CDR1 KGHSH and CDR2 LQKENI. Trimming took off 3 bases at V and 1 base at J, with 10 bases between the two ends. The CDR3 has 15 amino acids. CDR3 coding DNA: TGTGCCAGCTCACCCTCCTCAGCGAGCAATCAGCCCCAGCATTTT. This translates into CASSPSSASNQPQHF.

This rearrangement joins TRBV11-2 to TRBJ1-1; D gene ambiguous. The CDR3 runs to 14 residues. Germline values: CDR1 SGHAT, CDR2 FQNNGV. Trimming shortened V by 4 bases and J by 5 bases, and 14 bases separated the two germline ends. The CDR3 region has the DNA TGTGCCAGCAGCTCGGGAGTTAGATTGACTGAAGCTTTCTTT. This gives the protein CASSSGVRLTEAFF.

The gene calls are TRBV5-1 and TRBJ2-5; 8 bases are a match to TRBD2. This CDR3 region has 15 residues. Trimming removed 4 bases from V and 4 bases from J; junction bases left unmatched: 9. Germline lookup yields CDR1 SGHRS and CDR2 YFSETQ. The CDR3 loop is CASSPLGRAGETQYF. DNA for the CDR3: TGCGCCAGCAGCCCCCTCGGGAGGGCGGGAGAGACCCAGTACTTC.